This TCR beta chain was retrieved from a study of CD8+CD57+ T cells in acquired aplastic anemia. Study background: On average, sorted CD4+ and CD8+ cells gave 3.2 ug of DNA. Study-level findings and limits: Both patients and controls carried the same twenty-nine CD8+ CDR3 sequences. Patients and controls were not found to differ significantly in CD8+ Simpson's diversity.

Profiling of TCR beta VDJ combinations and CDR3 sequences used genomic DNA as template. Using its own MiXCR run on the reads, TCRdb lists one record per CDR3 protein. The data show 250,000 to 300,000 distinct CDR3 sequences, 55% to 65% seen once. For this clonotype: Its antigen is still unknown. The junction departs from germline at one end; a sequencing error may be responsible.

CDR3 length: 14 residues. Germline V gene lookup returns CDR1 SEHNR and CDR2 FQNEAQ (reference sequence). The chain combines TRBV7-9 with TRBJ2-7, with D possibly matching TRBD2 (6 bases). This TCR came from a human donor with severe aplastic anemia or a healthy control (not recorded which). Source material: sorted CD4+, CD8+, or CD8+CD57+ T cells (not recorded which) from PBMCs. The CDR3 loop is CASSYPGLPYQQYF. CDR3 DNA: TGTGCCAGCAGCTACCCGGGACTCCCCTACCAGCAGTACTTC.